The 12 T cell receptor beta chains presented below share a single source sample, sequenced in a study of blood T cell repertoires in COVID-19. Sequencing used immunoSEQ multiplex PCR; TCRdb keeps in-frame clones, though not all of them. Seen here are about 68,000 clones, about three quarters observed once, and the top ten hold about 24%. Sequenced material: peripheral blood. The receptor source for this set is a human donor in a cohort sampled during active COVID-19.

The V and J genes are TRBV6-2 or TRBV6-3 and TRBJ2-3, with unresolved D. The V gene lost 0 bases and the J gene lost 1 base, with 5 bases spanning the gap. The germline CDR1 and CDR2 sequences are MNHEY and SVGEGT. There are 14 residues in the CDR3. The CDR3 DNA is TGTGCCAGCAGTTACTCCACTGGCACAGATACGCAGTATTTT. It yields the protein CASSYSTGTDTQYF.

V is TRBV6-6 and J is TRBJ1-5, with unresolved D. Germline-derived CDR1 and CDR2 are MNHNY and SVGAGI (reference sequence). V was trimmed by 2 bases and J by 6 bases, leaving 14 bases between them. This CDR3 comprises 15 residues. The CDR3 nucleotides are TGTGCCAGCAGTTACGGACGAGGGTCCGGTCAGCCCCAGCATTTT. Protein product: CASSYGRGSGQPQHF.

The table lists this clone with a few counts. V and J are TRBV2 and TRBJ1-6; TRBD1 matches at 8 bases. Germline CDR1 reads SNHLY; CDR2 reads FYNNEI. The CDR3 is 14 amino acids. The junction had 9 bases not matched to a gene; V was cut back by 8 bases and J by 9 bases. The CDR3 region is CASGGEDRVSPLHF. The CDR3 nucleotides read TGTGCCAGCGGGGGGGAGGACAGGGTTTCACCCCTCCACTTT.

J is TRBJ2-1 and V is TRBV27, with 8 nucleotides matching TRBD1. The J segment lost 5 bases and the V segment lost 2 bases, leaving 8 bases of the junction unmatched. The germline gives CDR1 MNHEY, CDR2 SMNVEV (reference sequence). This CDR3 has 16 residues. The CDR3 loop is CASSLIRGQGNNEQFF. The CDR3 DNA follows: TGTGCCAGCAGTTTAATCCGCGGACAGGGCAACAATGAGCAGTTCTTC.

The J gene is TRBJ2-3, the V gene TRBV29-1; TRBD1 matches at 10 bases. This CDR3 contains 13 residues. V trimming: 4 bases; J trimming: 3 bases; junction bases outside the gene matches: 1. CDR1 is SQVTM and CDR2 is ANQGSEA in the germline V gene. Here the CDR3 DNA reads TGCAGCGTTGGGACAGGGGGGACAGATACGCAGTATTTT. This sequence encodes CSVGTGGTDTQYF.

CDR3 residues: CSVDSGREDSYEQYF. In DNA form, the CDR3 reads TGCAGCGTTGATAGCGGGCGGGAAGACTCCTACGAGCAGTACTTC. V and J are TRBV29-1 and TRBJ2-7, with 7 bases identical to TRBD2. CDR1 SQVTM and CDR2 ANQGSEA come from the germline V gene. The CDR3 extends over 15 amino acids. Trimming took 3 bases from V and 0 from J; bases not matched to a gene: 8.

The V call is TRBV6-5, the J call TRBJ1-2; maybe TRBD1 (6 bases). The CDR3 length is 13 residues. The germline V and J ends were trimmed by 10 bases and 5 bases, with 17 bases remaining between them. CDR1 and CDR2 from the germline V gene are MNHEY and SVGAGI. CDR3 sequence: CATLGTPAYGYTF. The CDR3 DNA reads as TGTGCCACCCTAGGGACACCTGCTTATGGCTACACCTTC.

The chain carries TRBV24-1 and TRBJ2-2; D might be TRBD1 (6 bases). V was pared by 7 bases and J by 4 bases, with 9 bases between. CDR3 length equals 13 residues. CDR1 is KGHDR, CDR2 SFDVKD, per germline. For the CDR3, the DNA is TGTGCCACCAGAGGACAGCCCACCGGGGAGCTGTTTTTT. This codes for CATRGQPTGELFF.

This chain uses TRBV6-1 with TRBJ2-5, with D possibly being TRBD1 (7 bases). The CDR3 covers 17 residues. Trimming pared 2 bases from V and 3 bases from J, leaving 19 bases between. Germline CDR1 and CDR2: MNHNS and SASEGT. The CDR3: CASSEMAAGGGKETQYF. CDR3 DNA sequence: TGTGCCAGCAGTGAAATGGCGGCAGGGGGAGGAAAAGAGACCCAGTACTTC.

This rearrangement joins TRBV6-4 to TRBJ2-7, with D perhaps matching TRBD1 (6 bases). This CDR3 spans 15 amino acids. V gave up 8 bases and J gave up 3 bases, with 20 bases separating them. The germline CDR1 and CDR2 sequences are MRHNA and SNTAGT. DNA of the CDR3: TGTGCCAGCGCCGTGGGGGCAGGGAAAAACTACGAGCAGTACTTC. Residues: CASAVGAGKNYEQYF.

The CDR3: CASSIGRGNQPQHF. The CDR3, as DNA: TGTGCCAGTAGTATCGGCAGGGGCAATCAGCCCCAGCATTTT. V usage is TRBV19 and J usage is TRBJ1-5; D is possibly TRBD1 (5 bases). V lost 3 bases and J lost 2, with 8 bases in between. Germline V lookup: CDR1 LNHDA, CDR2 SQIVND (reference sequence). The CDR3 contains 14 residues. Full variable domain (remainder filled in from reference TRBV19 and TRBJ1-5): DGGITQSPKYLFRKEGQNVTLSCEQNLNHDAMYWYRQDPGQGLRLIYYSQIVNDFQKGDIAEGYSVSREKKESFPLTVTSAQKNPTAFYLCASSIGRGNQPQHFGDGTRLSIL.

In this sample, this clone turned up a few times. This chain connects TRBV3-1 (or the pseudogene TRBV3-2) to TRBJ1-1; TRBD1 agrees at 8 bases. Germline V CDR1 and CDR2: LGHDT, YNNKEL (reference sequence). Losses at the gene ends were 3 bases for V and 3 bases for J; bases not matched to a gene: 3. This CDR3 region has 14 residues. The CDR3 DNA sequence: TGTGCCAGCAGCCAGACGGACAGGGACACTGAAGCTTTCTTT. Amino acids: CASSQTDRDTEAFF.